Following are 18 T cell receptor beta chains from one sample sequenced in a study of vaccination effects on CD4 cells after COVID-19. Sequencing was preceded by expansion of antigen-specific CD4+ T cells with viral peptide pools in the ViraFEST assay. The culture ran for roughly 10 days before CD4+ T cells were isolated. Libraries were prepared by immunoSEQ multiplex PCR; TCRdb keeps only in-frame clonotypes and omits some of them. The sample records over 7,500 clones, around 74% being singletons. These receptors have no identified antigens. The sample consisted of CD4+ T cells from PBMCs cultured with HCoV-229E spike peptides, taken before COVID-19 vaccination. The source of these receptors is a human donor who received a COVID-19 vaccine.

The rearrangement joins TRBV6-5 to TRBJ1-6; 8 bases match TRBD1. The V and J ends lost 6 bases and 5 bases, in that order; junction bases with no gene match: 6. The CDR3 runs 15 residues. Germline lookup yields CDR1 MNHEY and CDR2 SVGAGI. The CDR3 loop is CASRSGTGNNSPLHF. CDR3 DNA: TGTGCCAGCAGGTCCGGGACAGGAAATAATTCACCCCTCCACTTT.

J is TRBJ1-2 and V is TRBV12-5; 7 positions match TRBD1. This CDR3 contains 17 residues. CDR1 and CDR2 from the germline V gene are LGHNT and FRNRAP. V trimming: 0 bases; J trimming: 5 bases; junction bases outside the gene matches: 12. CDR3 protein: CASGLVLRGGTEYGYTF. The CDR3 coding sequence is TGTGCTAGTGGTTTGGTACTTAGAGGCGGGACAGAGTATGGCTACACCTTC.

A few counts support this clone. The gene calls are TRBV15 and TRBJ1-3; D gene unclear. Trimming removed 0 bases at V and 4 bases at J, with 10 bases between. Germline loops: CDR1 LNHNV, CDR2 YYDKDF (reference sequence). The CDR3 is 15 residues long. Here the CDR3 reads CATSRDGGLGNTIYF. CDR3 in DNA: TGTGCCACCAGCAGAGATGGAGGGTTAGGAAACACCATATATTTT.

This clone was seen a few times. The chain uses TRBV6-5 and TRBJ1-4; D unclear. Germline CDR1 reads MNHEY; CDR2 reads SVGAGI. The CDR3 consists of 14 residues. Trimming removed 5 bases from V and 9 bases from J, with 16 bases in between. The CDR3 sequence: CASSTARAGKKLFF. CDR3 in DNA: TGTGCCAGCAGTACCGCCCGTGCGGGGAAAAAACTGTTTTTT.

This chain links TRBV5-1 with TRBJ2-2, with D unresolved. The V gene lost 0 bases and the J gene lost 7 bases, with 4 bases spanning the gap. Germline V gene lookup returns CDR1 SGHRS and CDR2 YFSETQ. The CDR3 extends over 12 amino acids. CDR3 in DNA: TGCGCCAGCAGCTTGGAATACGGGGAGCTGTTTTTT. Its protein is CASSLEYGELFF. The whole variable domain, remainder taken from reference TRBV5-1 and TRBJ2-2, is KAGVTQTPRYLIKTRGQQVTLSCSPISGHRSVSWYQQTPGQGLQFLFEYFSETQRNKGNFPGRFSGRQFSNSRSEMNVSTLELGDSALYLCASSLEYGELFFGEGSRLTVL.

The CDR3 is CASSELGESGNTIYF. The CDR3 DNA reads as TGTGCCAGCAGTGAATTGGGCGAATCAGGAAACACCATATATTTT. The chain uses TRBV25-1 and TRBJ1-3; D remains ambiguous. Germline V gene data show CDR1 as MGHDK and CDR2 as SYGVNS. V was cut by 1 base and J by 4 bases, with 11 bases left in between. CDR3 length: 15 amino acids.

The CDR3 DNA reads TGCAGCGTTGAAGATCAGGCTAGCGGGGGGATTCATACGCAGTATTTT. It is translated as CSVEDQASGGIHTQYF. V usage is TRBV29-1 and J usage is TRBJ2-3; 11 bases are shared with TRBD2. The V segment lost 0 bases and the J segment 7 bases; nucleotides outside the gene matches: 9. The CDR3 is made up of 16 amino acids. In germline, CDR1 is SQVTM, CDR2 ANQGSEA.

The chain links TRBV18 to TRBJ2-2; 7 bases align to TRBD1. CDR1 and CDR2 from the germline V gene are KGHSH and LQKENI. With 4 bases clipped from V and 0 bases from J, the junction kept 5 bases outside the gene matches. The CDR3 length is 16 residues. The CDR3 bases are TGTGCCAGCTCACTGCAACAGGGGACGAACACCGGGGAGCTGTTTTTT. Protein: CASSLQQGTNTGELFF.

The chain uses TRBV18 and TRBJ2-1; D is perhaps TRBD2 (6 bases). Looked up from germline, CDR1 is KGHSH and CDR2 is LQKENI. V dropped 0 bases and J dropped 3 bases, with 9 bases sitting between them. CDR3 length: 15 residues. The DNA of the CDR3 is TGTGCCAGCTCACCACCGGACGGGGGCTACAATGAGCAGTTCTTC. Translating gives CASSPPDGGYNEQFF.

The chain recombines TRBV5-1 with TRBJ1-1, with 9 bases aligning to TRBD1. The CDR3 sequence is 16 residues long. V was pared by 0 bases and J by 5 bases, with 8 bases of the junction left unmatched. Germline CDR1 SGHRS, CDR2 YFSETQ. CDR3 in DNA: TGCGCCAGCAGCTTGGATATTGTGGGACAGGGAACTGAAGCTTTCTTT. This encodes CASSLDIVGQGTEAFF.

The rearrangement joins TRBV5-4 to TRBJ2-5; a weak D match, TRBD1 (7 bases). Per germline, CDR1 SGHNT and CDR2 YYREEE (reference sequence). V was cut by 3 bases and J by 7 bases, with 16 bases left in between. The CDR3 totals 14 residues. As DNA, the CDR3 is TGTGCCAGCAGCTGGGACAGTAAGGAGGGGACCCAGTACTTC. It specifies CASSWDSKEGTQYF.

This CDR3 reads CAIRLAERYEQYF. The CDR3 DNA reads as TGTGCCATCAGACTGGCGGAGCGCTACGAGCAGTACTTC. The rearrangement links TRBV10-3 to TRBJ2-7; D unclear. The CDR3 runs 13 residues. Trimming removed 6 bases from V and 3 bases from J, with 12 bases in between. Germline V gene data show CDR1 as ENHRY and CDR2 as SYGVKD.

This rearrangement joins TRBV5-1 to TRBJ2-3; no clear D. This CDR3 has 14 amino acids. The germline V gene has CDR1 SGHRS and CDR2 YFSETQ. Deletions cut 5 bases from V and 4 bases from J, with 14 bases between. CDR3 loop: CASRRVVGPDTQYF. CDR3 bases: TGCGCCAGCAGACGGGTTGTGGGCCCAGATACGCAGTATTTT.

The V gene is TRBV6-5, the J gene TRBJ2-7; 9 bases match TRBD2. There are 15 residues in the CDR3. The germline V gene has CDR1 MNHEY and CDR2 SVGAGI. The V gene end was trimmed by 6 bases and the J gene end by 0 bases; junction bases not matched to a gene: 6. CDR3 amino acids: CASRREGGNSYEQYF. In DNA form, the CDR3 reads TGTGCCAGCAGGCGGGAGGGCGGGAACTCCTACGAGCAGTACTTC.

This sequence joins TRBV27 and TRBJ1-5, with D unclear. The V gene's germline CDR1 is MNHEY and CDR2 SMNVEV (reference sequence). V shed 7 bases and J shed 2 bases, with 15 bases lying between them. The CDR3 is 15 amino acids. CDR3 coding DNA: TGTGCCAGCACGTCAGGTCTACTTGGCAATCAGCCCCAGCATTTT. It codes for CASTSGLLGNQPQHF.

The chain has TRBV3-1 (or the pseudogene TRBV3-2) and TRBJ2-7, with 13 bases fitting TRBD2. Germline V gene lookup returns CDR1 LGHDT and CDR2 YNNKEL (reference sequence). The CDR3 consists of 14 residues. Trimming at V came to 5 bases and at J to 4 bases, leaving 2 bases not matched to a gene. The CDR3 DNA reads TGTGCCAGCAGCAGGACTAGCGGGAGTTACGAGCAGTACTTC. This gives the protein CASSRTSGSYEQYF.

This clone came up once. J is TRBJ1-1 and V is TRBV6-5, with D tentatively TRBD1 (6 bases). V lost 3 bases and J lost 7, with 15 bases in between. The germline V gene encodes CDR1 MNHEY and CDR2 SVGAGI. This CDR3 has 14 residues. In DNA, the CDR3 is TGTGCCAGCAGTTATAGGGGGGGCTATGGTGAAGCTTTCTTT. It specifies CASSYRGGYGEAFF.

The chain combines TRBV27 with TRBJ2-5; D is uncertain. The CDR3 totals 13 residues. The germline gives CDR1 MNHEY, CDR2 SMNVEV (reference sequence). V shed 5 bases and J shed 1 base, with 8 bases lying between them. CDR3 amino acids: CASSPRTQETQYF. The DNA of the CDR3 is TGTGCCAGCAGTCCAAGGACCCAAGAGACCCAGTACTTC.